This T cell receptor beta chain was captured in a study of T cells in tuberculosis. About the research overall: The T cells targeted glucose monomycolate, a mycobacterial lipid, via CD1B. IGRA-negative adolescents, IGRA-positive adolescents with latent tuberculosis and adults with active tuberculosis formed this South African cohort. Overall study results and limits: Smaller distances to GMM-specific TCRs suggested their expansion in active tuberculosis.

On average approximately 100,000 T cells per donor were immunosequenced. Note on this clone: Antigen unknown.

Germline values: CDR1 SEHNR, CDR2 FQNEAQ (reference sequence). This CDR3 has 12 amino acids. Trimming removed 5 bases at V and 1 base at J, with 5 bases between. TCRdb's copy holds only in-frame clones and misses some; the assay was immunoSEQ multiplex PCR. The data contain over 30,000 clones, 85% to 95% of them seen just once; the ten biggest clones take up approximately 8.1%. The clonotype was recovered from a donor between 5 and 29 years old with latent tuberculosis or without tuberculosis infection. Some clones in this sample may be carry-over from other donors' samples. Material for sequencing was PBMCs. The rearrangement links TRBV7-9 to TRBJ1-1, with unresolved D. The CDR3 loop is CASSPQNTEAFF. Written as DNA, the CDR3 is TGTGCCAGCAGCCCCCAGAACACTGAAGCTTTCTTT.